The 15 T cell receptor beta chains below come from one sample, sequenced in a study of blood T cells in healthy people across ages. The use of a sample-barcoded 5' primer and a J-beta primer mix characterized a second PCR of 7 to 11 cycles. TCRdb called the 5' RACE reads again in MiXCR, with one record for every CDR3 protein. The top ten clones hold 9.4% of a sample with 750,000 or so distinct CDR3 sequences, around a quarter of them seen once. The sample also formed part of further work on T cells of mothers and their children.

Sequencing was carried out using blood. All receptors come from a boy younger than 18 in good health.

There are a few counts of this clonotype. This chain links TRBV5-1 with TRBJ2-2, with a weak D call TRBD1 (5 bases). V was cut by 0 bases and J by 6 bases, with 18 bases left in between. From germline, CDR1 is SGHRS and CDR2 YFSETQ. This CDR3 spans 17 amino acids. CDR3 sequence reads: CASSLASVQGLSGELFF. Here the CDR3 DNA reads TGCGCCAGCAGCTTGGCGAGCGTCCAGGGTCTGTCCGGGGAGCTGTTTTTT. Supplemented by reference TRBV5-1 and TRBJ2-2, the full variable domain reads KAGVTQTPRYLIKTRGQQVTLSCSPISGHRSVSWYQQTPGQGLQFLFEYFSETQRNKGNFPGRFSGRQFSNSRSEMNVSTLELGDSALYLCASSLASVQGLSGELFFGEGSRLTVL.

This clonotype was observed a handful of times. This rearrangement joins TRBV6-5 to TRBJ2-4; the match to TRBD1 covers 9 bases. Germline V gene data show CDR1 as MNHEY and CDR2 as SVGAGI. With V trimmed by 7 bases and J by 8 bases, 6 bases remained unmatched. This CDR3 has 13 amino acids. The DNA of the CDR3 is TGTGCCAGCAAACCGACAGGGGGGGACATTCAGTACTTC. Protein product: CASKPTGGDIQYF.

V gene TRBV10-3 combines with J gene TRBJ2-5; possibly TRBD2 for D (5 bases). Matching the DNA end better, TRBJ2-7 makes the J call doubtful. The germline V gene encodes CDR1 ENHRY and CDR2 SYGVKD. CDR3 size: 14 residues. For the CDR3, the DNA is TGTGCCATCAGTGAGTCCTTGGGAGCCTACGAGCAGTACTTC. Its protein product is CAISESLGAYEQYF.

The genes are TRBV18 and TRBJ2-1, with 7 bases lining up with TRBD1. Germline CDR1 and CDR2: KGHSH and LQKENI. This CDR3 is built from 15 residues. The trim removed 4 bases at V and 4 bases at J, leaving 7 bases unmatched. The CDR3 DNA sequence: TGTGCCAGCTCACTTAACAGGGGTGGTTACAATGAGCAGTTCTTC. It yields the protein CASSLNRGGYNEQFF. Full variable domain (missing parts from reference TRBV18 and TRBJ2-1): NAGVMQNPRHLVRRRGQEARLRCSPMKGHSHVYWYRQLPEEGLKFMVYLQKENIIDESGMPKERFSAEFPKEGPSILRIQQVVRGDSAAYFCASSLNRGGYNEQFFGPGTRLTVL.

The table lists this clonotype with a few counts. CDR3 DNA sequence: TGCAGTGCTAGAGTGGGGACAGGCACCGCTTCCTACAATGAGCAGTTCTTC. It encodes CSARVGTGTASYNEQFF. This chain connects TRBV20-1 to TRBJ2-1, with 8 bases that match TRBD1. CDR3 length: 17 residues. Germline assignment: CDR1 DFQATT and CDR2 SNEGSKA (reference sequence). Unmatched junction bases numbered 9, after V lost 1 base and J lost 1 base.

The CDR3 DNA reads TGCAGCGTTGAAGAAGTCGTCGAGACCCAGTACTTC. Translated, it gives CSVEEVVETQYF. This chain uses TRBV29-1 with TRBJ2-5, with D uncertain. The germline V gene encodes CDR1 SQVTM and CDR2 ANQGSEA. The CDR3 sequence is 12 residues long. Trimming left V 0 bases short and J 5 bases short, with 7 bases between. The full variable domain, completed using reference TRBV29-1 and TRBJ2-5, is SAVISQKPSRDICQRGTSLTIQCQVDSQVTMMFWYRQQPGQSLTLIATANQGSEATYESGFVIDKFPISRPNLTFSTLTVSNMSPEDSSIYLCSVEEVVETQYFGPGTRLLVL.

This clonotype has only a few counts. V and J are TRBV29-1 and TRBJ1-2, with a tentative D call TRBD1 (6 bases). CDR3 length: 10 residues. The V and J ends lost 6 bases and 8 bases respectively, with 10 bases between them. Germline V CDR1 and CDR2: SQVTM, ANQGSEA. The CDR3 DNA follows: TGCAGCGTCGCAGGGGAAGGCTACACCTTC. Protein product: CSVAGEGYTF. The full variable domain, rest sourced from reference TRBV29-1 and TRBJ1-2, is SAVISQKPSRDICQRGTSLTIQCQVDSQVTMMFWYRQQPGQSLTLIATANQGSEATYESGFVIDKFPISRPNLTFSTLTVSNMSPEDSSIYLCSVAGEGYTFGSGTRLTVV.

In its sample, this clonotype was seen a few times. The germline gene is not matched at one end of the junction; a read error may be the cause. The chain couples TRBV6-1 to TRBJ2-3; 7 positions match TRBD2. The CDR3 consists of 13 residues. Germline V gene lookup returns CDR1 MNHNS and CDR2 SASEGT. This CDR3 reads CASRPSGTDTQYF. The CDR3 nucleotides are TGTGCCAGCAGGCCTAGCGGCACGGATACGCAGTATTTT.

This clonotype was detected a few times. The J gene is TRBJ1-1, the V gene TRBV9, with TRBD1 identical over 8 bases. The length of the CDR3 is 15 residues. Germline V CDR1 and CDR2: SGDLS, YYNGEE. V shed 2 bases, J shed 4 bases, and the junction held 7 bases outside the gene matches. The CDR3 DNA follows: TGTGCCAGCAGCGTTGAACAGGGGGTTGGCACTGAAGCTTTCTTT. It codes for CASSVEQGVGTEAFF.

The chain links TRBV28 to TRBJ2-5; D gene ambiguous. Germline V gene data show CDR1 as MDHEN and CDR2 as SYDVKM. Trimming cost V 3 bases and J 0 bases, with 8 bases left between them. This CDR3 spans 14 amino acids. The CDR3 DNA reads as TGTGCCAGCAGTTTTATCTGGGACCAAGAGACCCAGTACTTC. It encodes CASSFIWDQETQYF.

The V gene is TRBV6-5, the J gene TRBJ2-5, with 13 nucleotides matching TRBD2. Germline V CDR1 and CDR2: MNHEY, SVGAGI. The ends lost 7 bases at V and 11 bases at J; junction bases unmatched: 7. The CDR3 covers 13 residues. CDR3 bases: TGTGCCAGCACCGGACTAGCGGGAGTCGGGCAGTACTTC. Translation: CASTGLAGVGQYF.

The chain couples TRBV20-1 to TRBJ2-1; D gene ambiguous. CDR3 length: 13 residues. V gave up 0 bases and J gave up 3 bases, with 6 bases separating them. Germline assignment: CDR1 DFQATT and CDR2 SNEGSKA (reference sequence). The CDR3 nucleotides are TGCAGTGCTAGAGAAACCGACTACAATGAGCAGTTCTTC. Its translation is CSARETDYNEQFF.

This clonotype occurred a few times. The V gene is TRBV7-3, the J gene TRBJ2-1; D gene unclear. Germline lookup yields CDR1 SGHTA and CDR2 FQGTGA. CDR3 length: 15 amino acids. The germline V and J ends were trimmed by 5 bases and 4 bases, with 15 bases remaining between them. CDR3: CASSLHAGQYNEQFF. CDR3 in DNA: TGTGCCAGCAGCCTCCACGCCGGGCAATACAATGAGCAGTTCTTC.

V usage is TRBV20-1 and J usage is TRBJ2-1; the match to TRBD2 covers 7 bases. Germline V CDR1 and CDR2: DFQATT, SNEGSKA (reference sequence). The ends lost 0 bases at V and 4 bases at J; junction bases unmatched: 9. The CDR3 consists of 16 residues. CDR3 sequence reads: CSARDASGPQYNEQFF. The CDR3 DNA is TGCAGTGCTAGAGATGCTAGCGGCCCCCAGTACAATGAGCAGTTCTTC.

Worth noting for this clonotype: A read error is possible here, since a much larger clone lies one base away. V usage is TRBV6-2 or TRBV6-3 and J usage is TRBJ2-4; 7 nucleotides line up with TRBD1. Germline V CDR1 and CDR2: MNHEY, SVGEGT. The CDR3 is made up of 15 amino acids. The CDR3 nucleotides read TGTGCCAGCAGACCCAGACAGGGAACCAAAAACATTCAGTGCTTC. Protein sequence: CASRPRQGTKNIQCF.